This T cell receptor beta chain appears in the sequencing data of a study of T-cell memory formation after mild COVID-19. Study results and limitations: Confirmation of SARS-CoV-2 specificity was lacking for second-wave clones peaking day 37. Clones that contracted clustered mainly in CM and EM if CD4+ and in EMRA if CD8+. A subset of responding clones appeared in pre-infection memory, suggesting cross-reactive memory joined. From day 15 to 85, contracting clones were balanced between CD4 and CD8, whereas later expanders leaned toward CD4+.

At least ten counts were recorded for this clonotype. The target antigen is unknown. In TCRdb, the 5' RACE reads were re-called with MiXCR into one record per CDR3 protein. This sample has around 140,000 distinct CDR3 sequences, with under 7% found just once. The TCR comes from an adult woman who had mild COVID-19 (a few samples of this study predate the infection). Cell type and time point are not known. Material: PBMCs or a T cell subset sorted from them (not recorded which).

CDR3 DNA sequence: TGCAGCGTTGTACTAGCGGGAGGGCCGTGGACCGGGGAGCTGTTTTTT. Encoded protein: CSVVLAGGPWTGELFF. V usage is TRBV29-1 and J usage is TRBJ2-2; 13 nucleotides line up with TRBD2. This CDR3 is 16 amino acids long. The germline V gene encodes CDR1 SQVTM and CDR2 ANQGSEA. Trimming took 4 bases from V and 5 from J; bases not matched to a gene: 7.